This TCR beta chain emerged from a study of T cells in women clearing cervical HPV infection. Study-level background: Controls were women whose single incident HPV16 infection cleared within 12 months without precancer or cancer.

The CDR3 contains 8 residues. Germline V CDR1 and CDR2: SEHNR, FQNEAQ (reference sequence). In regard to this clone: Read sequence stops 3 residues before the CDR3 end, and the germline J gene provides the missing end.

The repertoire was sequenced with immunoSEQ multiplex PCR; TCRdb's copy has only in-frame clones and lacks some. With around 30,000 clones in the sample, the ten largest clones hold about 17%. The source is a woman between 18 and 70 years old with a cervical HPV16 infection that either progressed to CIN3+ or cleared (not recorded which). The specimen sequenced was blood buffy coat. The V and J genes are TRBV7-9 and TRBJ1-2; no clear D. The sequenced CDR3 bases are TGTGCCAGCACGTCT. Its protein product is CASTS. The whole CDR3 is CASTSYTF.